The T cell receptor beta chain described here comes from a study of beta chain features in type 1 diabetes. Trimming took 0 bases from V and 7 from J, leaving 12 bases between them. The CDR3 loop spans 14 amino acids. Germline-derived CDR1 and CDR2 are ENHRY and SYGVKD. A note on this clone: Its antigen is currently unknown.

Expressed TCRB transcripts were sequenced after all isolated RNA was converted to cDNA. TCRdb's copy holds only in-frame clones and misses some; the assay was immunoSEQ multiplex PCR. The data hold 130,000 or so clones, with roughly 15% observed a single time. Study-wide results and limits: All four CD4+ subsets from Type 1 diabetes patients carried moderately but significantly shorter TCRB CDR3s.

Based on CD45RO/CCR7/CD25/CD127/CD95/CD27, CD4+ regulatory, stem cell-like memory, naive and central memory cells were sorted. The material sequenced was central memory CD4+ T cells from blood. The receptor was isolated from a man aged 30 to 39 with type 1 diabetes. V gene TRBV10-3 combines with J gene TRBJ1-2; D may be TRBD1 (5 bases). The CDR3 here is CAISESSGGVGYTF. CDR3 in DNA: TGTGCCATCAGTGAGTCGAGTGGGGGAGTTGGCTACACCTTC.